This is a list of T cell receptor beta chains from one sample in a study of T-cell memory formation after mild COVID-19. MiXCR, run by TCRdb on the 5' RACE reads, gives a single entry per CDR3 protein. The sample has around 260,000 distinct CDR3 sequences; about 17% are singletons. Input material: PBMCs or a T cell subset sorted from them (not recorded which). The receptors were sampled from a man between 18 and 29 years old who had mild COVID-19 (a few samples of this study predate the infection). Cell type and time point are not known. Both conserved end residues are part of each CDR3. Fields, in order: V gene, D gene, clone size, J gene, CDR3 DNA, CDR3 protein. The D gene is left open where the match is weak. Size is omitted from some rows. Given values are once, few, many or a class for expanded clones.

>TRBV12-3/TRBV12-4|.|.|TRBJ2-7
TGTGCCAGCAGCGCGGGCCATACCTACGAGCAGTACTTC
CASSAGHTYEQYF
>TRBV20-1|TRBD1|.|TRBJ2-5
TGCAGTGCTAGACCAGGACAGGGGCCAGGAGAGACCCAGTACTTC
CSARPGQGPGETQYF
>TRBV7-2|.|few|TRBJ1-5
TGTGCCAGCAGCTTAGTGGGGTTAAGCAATCAGCCCCAGCATTTT
CASSLVGLSNQPQHF
>TRBV6-2/TRBV6-3|.|.|TRBJ2-3
TGTGCCAGCATTCGAGGGGGAAGCACAGATACGCAGTATTTT
CASIRGGSTDTQYF
>TRBV6-5|.|few|TRBJ2-3
TGTGCCAGCAGTTACGACCGCGACAAGCTCACAGATACGCAGTATTTT
CASSYDRDKLTDTQYF
>TRBV15|TRBD1|.|TRBJ2-3
TGTGCCACCAGCAGAGATGCAGGGGGAGTTACAGATACGCAGTATTTT
CATSRDAGGVTDTQYF
>TRBV24-1|.|.|TRBJ2-3
TGTGCCACCAGTGGGTTAGTCGGTTCAGATACGCAGTATTTT
CATSGLVGSDTQYF
>TRBV7-9|.|.|TRBJ1-1
TGTGCCAGCAGCCTGGGACATGCTGAAGCTTTCTTT
CASSLGHAEAFF
>TRBV7-9|TRBD2|many|TRBJ2-2
TGTGCCAGCAGCGCCATACTAGCGGGGGATAACACCGGGGAGCTGTTTTTT
CASSAILAGDNTGELFF
>TRBV20-1|.|few|TRBJ1-1
TGCAGTGCTAGAGGCAGGCTTCTAAGCGACACTGAAGCTTTCTTT
CSARGRLLSDTEAFF
>TRBV12-3/TRBV12-4|TRBD1|few|TRBJ1-2
TGTGCCAGCCGGGACAGGGCTTTGGGGGGCTACACCTTC
CASRDRALGGYTF
>TRBV15|TRBD1|.|TRBJ1-1
TGTGCCACCAGCAGAGAGACAGGGGTCGGAGAAGCTTTCTTT
CATSRETGVGEAFF
>TRBV3-1|.|.|TRBJ1-2
TGTGCCAGCAGCCACAGTCATGCGGGGGGCTACACCTTC
CASSHSHAGGYTF
>TRBV4-1|.|few|TRBJ1-3
TGCGCCAGCAGTTATCAGGAGGCCTCTGGAAACACCATATATTTT
CASSYQEASGNTIYF
>TRBV7-9|.|.|TRBJ1-6
TGTGCCAGCAGCTCACTCAAATTCCAGGGTATTAATTCACACCTCCACTTT
CASSSLKFQGINSHLHF
>TRBV20-1|.|few|TRBJ2-4
TGCAGTGCTTCCGCTTTAGCCAAAAACATTCAGTACTTC
CSASALAKNIQYF
>TRBV7-3|.|.|TRBJ2-6
TGTGCCAGCAGCGCCGGGGGCTCGAAGGCTGGGGCCAACGTCCTGACTTTC
CASSAGGSKAGANVLTF
>TRBV9|.|.|TRBJ2-1
TGTGCCAGCAGCGTAGAGGCAGGGTGGGGTGAGCAGTTCTTC
CASSVEAGWGEQFF
>TRBV5-1|.|few|TRBJ2-1
TGCGCCAGCAGCTTGGGGGACTTCAAGAATGAGCAGTTCTTC
CASSLGDFKNEQFF
>TRBV5-1|TRBD1|.|TRBJ2-7
TGCGCCAGCAGCTCTGGACAGGGATATTCCTACGAGCAGTACTTC
CASSSGQGYSYEQYF
>TRBV14|TRBD1|.|TRBJ1-1
TGTGCCAGCAGCCAACGGGGGACAGGATGGGACACTGAAGCTTTCTTT
CASSQRGTGWDTEAFF
>TRBV5-1|.|few|TRBJ2-7
TGCGCCAGCAGCTTGGCCCAAGGACAAGAATACGAGCAGTACTTC
CASSLAQGQEYEQYF
>TRBV12-3/TRBV12-4|TRBD1|few|TRBJ1-5
TGTGCCAGCAGTTTGGACAGGGCGCTTAAGCCCCAGCATTTT
CASSLDRALKPQHF
>TRBV10-3|TRBD2|few|TRBJ2-1
TGTGCCATCAGTGAGTTCTCCTCTAGCGGGGGGTACAATGAGCAGTTCTTC
CAISEFSSSGGYNEQFF
>TRBV3-1|.|.|TRBJ2-7
TGTGCCAGCAGCCAAGAACTCTACGAGCAGTACTTC
CASSQELYEQYF
>TRBV5-1|.|.|TRBJ1-4
TGCGCCAGCAGCTTGGGGCACAGGGATGATGAAAAACTGTTTTTT
CASSLGHRDDEKLFF
>TRBV20-1|.|few|TRBJ1-1
TGCAGTGCACTAAAATTTCTGCGCACTGAAGCTTTCTTT
CSALKFLRTEAFF
>TRBV3-1|TRBD2|few|TRBJ2-1
TGTGCCAGCAGCCAAGATTCTAGCGGGGGGGCCGGTGAGCAGTTCTTC
CASSQDSSGGAGEQFF
>TRBV4-2|TRBD2|few|TRBJ2-3
TGTGCCAGCAGCCTGGGGGGAGGGGTCTTTGCAGATACGCAGTATTTT
CASSLGGGVFADTQYF
>TRBV7-2|TRBD1|few|TRBJ2-7
TGTGCCAGCAGCTCTTTCGGGACAGGGGACGAGCAGTACTTC
CASSSFGTGDEQYF
>TRBV12-3/TRBV12-4|.|few|TRBJ2-7
TGTGCCAGCAGTCGGCCAGAGTCCTACGAGCAGTACTTC
CASSRPESYEQYF
>TRBV4-2|TRBD2|.|TRBJ2-3
TGTGCCAGCAGCCAAGATAGCGGGGGAGGCACAGATACGCAGTATTTT
CASSQDSGGGTDTQYF
>TRBV5-4|.|.|TRBJ2-7
TGTGCCAGCAGCAACCTACAGAGGGGCGAGCAGTACTTC
CASSNLQRGEQYF
>TRBV10-3|.|medium-sized|TRBJ2-3
TGTGCCATCAGTGACCCCGGGACCCGAACAGATACGCAGTATTTT
CAISDPGTRTDTQYF
>TRBV2|.|few|TRBJ1-5
TGTGCCAGCAGTGAATGGGTCGGCAATCAGCCCCAGCATTTT
CASSEWVGNQPQHF
>TRBV7-9|.|.|TRBJ2-2
TGTGCCAGCAGCTTAGTGAGGTCCGGGGAGCTGTTTTTT
CASSLVRSGELFF
>TRBV7-3|.|few|TRBJ2-3
TGTGCCAGCAGCTGGGGGATCACAGATACGCAGTATTTT
CASSWGITDTQYF
>TRBV7-8|TRBD2|.|TRBJ2-3
TGTGCCAGCAGCTTGGATAGCGGGGGAAAAGATACGCAGTATTTT
CASSLDSGGKDTQYF
>TRBV19|TRBD1|many|TRBJ1-4
TGTGCCAGTAGTGGGACAGGAGCCGCGACTAATGAAAAACTGTTTTTT
CASSGTGAATNEKLFF
>TRBV5-1|.|.|TRBJ2-2
TGCGCCAGCAGCGCGTCCCCGACCTGGAGCTCAAACACCGGGGAGCTGTTTTTT
CASSASPTWSSNTGELFF